These 14 T cell receptor beta chains originate from one sample sequenced in a study of post-analysis software for immune sequencing data. Findings and limits, study-wide: Compared with controls, patients had more of about 5 TRBV segments, including TRBV5-6, TRBV5-1 and TRBV20-1.

No antigen has been identified for these receptors. Unique molecular identifiers were carried by the TCR beta cDNA libraries. TCRdb recomputed calls from the PCR reads with MiXCR, one row per CDR3 protein. The sample yields 800,000 to 950,000 distinct CDR3 sequences, about 53% seen once. The sample was blood. These receptor sequences come from a girl between 10 and 17 years old with multiple sclerosis.

The gene calls are TRBV28 and TRBJ2-5, with D possibly TRBD1 on 6 matching bases. The DNA end is a closer match to TRBJ2-7, so the J assignment may be wrong. This CDR3 comprises 14 residues. CDR1 and CDR2 (germline): MDHEN, SYDVKM. CDR3 DNA sequence: TGTGCCAGCAGGGCCCGGACAGCCACCTACGAGCAGTACTTC. This translates into CASRARTATYEQYF.

The gene calls are TRBV5-1 and TRBJ2-5; no clear D gene. The CDR3 totals 13 residues. Germline V gene data show CDR1 as SGHRS and CDR2 as YFSETQ. Trimming left V 0 bases short and J 5 bases short, with 8 bases between. CDR3 residues: CASSLEYLETQYF. The CDR3 nucleotides read TGCGCCAGCAGCTTGGAGTATTTGGAGACCCAGTACTTC.

The chain combines TRBV20-1 with TRBJ2-7; D tentatively fits TRBD1 or TRBD2 (5 bases each). The germline V and J ends were trimmed by 2 bases and 3 bases, with 14 bases remaining between them. The CDR3 spans 14 residues. CDR1 and CDR2 from the germline V gene are DFQATT and SNEGSKA (reference sequence). The CDR3 nucleotides are TGCAGTGCTAGACCAGGGACGGGAAACTACGAGCAGTACTTC. Translated, it gives CSARPGTGNYEQYF.

This chain links TRBV7-6 with TRBJ2-3; 9 positions agree with TRBD2. The CDR3 contains 17 residues. V dropped 3 bases and J dropped 2; count of bases not matched to a gene: 9. Germline CDR1 SGHVS, CDR2 FNYEAQ. The CDR3 loop reads CASSFGGRARDTDTQYF. As DNA, the CDR3 is TGTGCCAGCAGCTTCGGCGGGAGGGCCCGGGACACAGATACGCAGTATTTT.

This clonotype was counted only a few times. The rearrangement uses TRBV7-6 and TRBJ2-7, with 9 bases matching TRBD1. V lost 1 base to trimming and J lost 3 bases; unmatched junction nucleotides: 4. This CDR3 region has 15 residues. Germline CDR1 and CDR2: SGHVS and FNYEAQ. The CDR3, as DNA: TGTGCCAGCAGCTTAGTCCGGGACAGGGTCTACGAGCAGTACTTC. Translating gives CASSLVRDRVYEQYF.

V usage is TRBV29-1 and J usage is TRBJ1-6; TRBD1 is a possible D gene (5 bases). The V end lost 8 bases, the J end lost 9 bases, and 20 bases lay between the germline ends. Germline CDR1 SQVTM, CDR2 ANQGSEA. The CDR3 totals 14 residues. The CDR3 nucleotides are TGCAGCACACGGGAGGGGATACGGATTTCACCCCTCCACTTT. The encoded protein is CSTREGIRISPLHF.

The chain joins TRBV10-3 to TRBJ2-1; D might be TRBD1 (6 bases). There are 16 residues in the CDR3. The germline gives CDR1 ENHRY, CDR2 SYGVKD. The germline V and J ends were trimmed by 0 bases and 0 bases, with 9 bases remaining between them. For the CDR3, the DNA is TGTGCCATCAGTGAGTCAAAGGGGGACTCCTACAATGAGCAGTTCTTC. Translating gives CAISESKGDSYNEQFF.

This clonotype was seen a handful of times. The V call is TRBV5-5, the J call TRBJ2-5, with 7 bases identical to TRBD1. This CDR3 has 16 amino acids. V dropped 1 base and J dropped 2; count of bases not matched to a gene: 8. Germline V gives CDR1 SGHKS, CDR2 YYEKEE (reference sequence). In DNA form, the CDR3 reads TGTGCCAGCAGCTTGTGGGGAAGGGGGCCTCAAGAGACCCAGTACTTC. Translation gives CASSLWGRGPQETQYF.

The chain carries TRBV6-4 and TRBJ2-3; TRBD1 agrees at 10 bases. This CDR3 spans 13 amino acids. J lost 8 bases, V lost 3 bases, and 2 bases had no gene match. The germline V gene encodes CDR1 MRHNA and CDR2 SNTAGT. CDR3 sequence: CASSEDRGGTQYF. The CDR3 region has the DNA TGTGCCAGCAGTGAGGACAGGGGGGGTACGCAGTATTTT.

CDR3 DNA sequence: TGTGCCAGCAGCCCCCGACTAGACTTCTACAATGAGCAGTTCTTC. Translated: CASSPRLDFYNEQFF. This chain joins TRBV7-2 and TRBJ2-1; D might be TRBD2 (6 bases). The CDR3 extends over 15 amino acids. Trimming shortened V by 5 bases and J by 3 bases, and 14 bases separated the two germline ends. The germline CDR1 and CDR2 sequences are SGHTA and FQGNSA.

The chain is built from TRBV29-1 and TRBJ1-1; D possibly corresponds to TRBD1 (5 bases). The germline CDR1 and CDR2 sequences are SQVTM and ANQGSEA. This CDR3 is built from 15 residues. The CDR3 loop reads CSVQDGFTLGGEAFF. The CDR3 nucleotides are TGCAGTGTTCAAGACGGGTTCACTCTTGGGGGTGAAGCTTTCTTT.

The V gene is TRBV14, the J gene TRBJ2-1; 10 nucleotides line up with TRBD1. Germline lookup yields CDR1 SGHDN and CDR2 FVKESK. V dropped 3 bases and J dropped 8; count of bases not matched to a gene: 7. The CDR3 contains 15 residues. The CDR3 DNA follows: TGTGCCAGCAGCCATAGACAGGGGGCGCGGGATGAGCAGTTCTTC. It yields the protein CASSHRQGARDEQFF.

The chain employs TRBV27 and TRBJ2-7; possibly TRBD1 for D (5 bases). The CDR3 spans 13 residues. Deletions cut 7 bases from V and 6 bases from J, with 16 bases between. Germline lookup yields CDR1 MNHEY and CDR2 SMNVEV (reference sequence). In nucleotides, the CDR3 is TGTGCCAGCAAGGAGAGGTTAAGGGGCGAGCAGTACTTC. It encodes CASKERLRGEQYF.

This sequence joins TRBV29-1 and TRBJ2-1, with 7 positions matching TRBD2. CDR1 and CDR2 from the germline V gene are SQVTM and ANQGSEA. The CDR3 covers 13 residues. V lost 4 bases and J lost 2; bases outside the gene matches: 2. Here the CDR3 reads CSVAAGAYNEQFF. The DNA for the CDR3 is TGCAGCGTTGCCGCGGGAGCCTACAATGAGCAGTTCTTC.